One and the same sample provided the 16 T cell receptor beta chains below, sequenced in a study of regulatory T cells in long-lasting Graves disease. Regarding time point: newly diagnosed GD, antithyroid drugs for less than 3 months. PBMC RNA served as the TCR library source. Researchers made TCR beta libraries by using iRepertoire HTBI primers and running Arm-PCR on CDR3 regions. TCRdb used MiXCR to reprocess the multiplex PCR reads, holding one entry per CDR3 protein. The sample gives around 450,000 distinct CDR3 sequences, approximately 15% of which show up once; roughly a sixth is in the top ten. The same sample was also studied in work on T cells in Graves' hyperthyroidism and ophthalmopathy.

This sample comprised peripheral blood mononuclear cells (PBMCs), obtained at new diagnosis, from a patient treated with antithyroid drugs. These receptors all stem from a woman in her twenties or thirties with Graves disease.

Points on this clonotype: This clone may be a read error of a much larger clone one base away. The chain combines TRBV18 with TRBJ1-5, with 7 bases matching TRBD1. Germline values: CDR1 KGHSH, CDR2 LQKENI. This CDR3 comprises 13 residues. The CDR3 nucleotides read TGTGCCAGCTCGACAGGGATGGATCAGCCCCGGCATTTT. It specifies CASSTGMDQPRHF. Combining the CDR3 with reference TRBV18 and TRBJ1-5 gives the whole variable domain NAGVMQNPRHLVRRRGQEARLRCSPMKGHSHVYWYRQLPEEGLKFMVYLQKENIIDESGMPKERFSAEFPKEGPSILRIQQVVRGDSAAYFCASSTGMDQPRHFGDGTRLSIL.

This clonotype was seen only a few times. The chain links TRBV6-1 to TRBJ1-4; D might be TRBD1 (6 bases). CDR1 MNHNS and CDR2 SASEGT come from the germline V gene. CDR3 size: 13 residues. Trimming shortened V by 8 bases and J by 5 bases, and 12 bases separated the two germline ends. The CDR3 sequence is CASQGHRNEKLFF. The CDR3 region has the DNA TGTGCCAGCCAGGGACACCGGAATGAAAAACTGTTTTTT.

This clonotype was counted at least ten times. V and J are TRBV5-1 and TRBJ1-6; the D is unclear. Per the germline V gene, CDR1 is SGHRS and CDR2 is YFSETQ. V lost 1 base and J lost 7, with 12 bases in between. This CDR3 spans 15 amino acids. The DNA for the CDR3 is TGCGCCAGCAGCTTGACTATCGACCTCAATTCACCCCTCCACTTT. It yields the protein CASSLTIDLNSPLHF.

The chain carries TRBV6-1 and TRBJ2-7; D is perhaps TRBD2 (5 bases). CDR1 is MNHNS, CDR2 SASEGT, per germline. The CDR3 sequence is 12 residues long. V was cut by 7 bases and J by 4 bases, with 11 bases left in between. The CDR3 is CASNRAAYEQYF. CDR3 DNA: TGTGCCAGCAACCGAGCGGCTTACGAGCAGTACTTC.

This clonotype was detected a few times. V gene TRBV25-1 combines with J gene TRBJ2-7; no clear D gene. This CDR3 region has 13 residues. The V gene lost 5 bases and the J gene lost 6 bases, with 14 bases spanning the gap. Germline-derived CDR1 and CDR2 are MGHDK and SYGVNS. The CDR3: CASSSLTPGEQYF. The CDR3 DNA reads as TGTGCCAGCAGTTCATTGACTCCCGGCGAGCAGTACTTC.

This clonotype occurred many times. CDR3 in DNA: TGTGCCAGCAGCTACGAAGAGCCCAGCCCCTACAATGAGCAGTTCTTC. It specifies CASSYEEPSPYNEQFF. This chain links TRBV7-9 with TRBJ2-1; D remains unclear. The CDR3 contains 16 residues. Germline CDR1 and CDR2: SEHNR and FQNEAQ (reference sequence). Trimming cost V 4 bases and J 2 bases, with 15 bases left between them.

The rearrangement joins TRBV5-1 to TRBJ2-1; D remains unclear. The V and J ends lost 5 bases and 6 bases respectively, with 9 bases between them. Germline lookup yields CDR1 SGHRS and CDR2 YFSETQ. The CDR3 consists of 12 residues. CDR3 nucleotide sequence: TGCGCCAGCAGTGAGGAGTTCAATGAGCAGTTCTTC. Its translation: CASSEEFNEQFF.

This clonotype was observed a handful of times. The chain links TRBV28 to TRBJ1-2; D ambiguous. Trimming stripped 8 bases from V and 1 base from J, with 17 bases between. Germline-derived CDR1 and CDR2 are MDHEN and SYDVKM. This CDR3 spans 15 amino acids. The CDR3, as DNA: TGTGCCAGCGCGTCCCCGACCGGGGTTAACTATGGCTACACCTTC. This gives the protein CASASPTGVNYGYTF.

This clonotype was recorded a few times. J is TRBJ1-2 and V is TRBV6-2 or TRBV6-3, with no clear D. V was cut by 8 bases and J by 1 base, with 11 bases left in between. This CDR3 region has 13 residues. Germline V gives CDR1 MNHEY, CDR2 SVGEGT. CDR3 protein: CASSSSFNYGYTF. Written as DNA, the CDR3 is TGTGCCAGCTCCTCATCATTTAACTATGGCTACACCTTC.

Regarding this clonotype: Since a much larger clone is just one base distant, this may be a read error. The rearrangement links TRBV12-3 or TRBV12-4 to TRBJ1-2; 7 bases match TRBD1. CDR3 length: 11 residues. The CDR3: CASRRDSRYAF. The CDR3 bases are TGTGCCAGCAGGAGGGACAGCCGCTACGCCTTC.

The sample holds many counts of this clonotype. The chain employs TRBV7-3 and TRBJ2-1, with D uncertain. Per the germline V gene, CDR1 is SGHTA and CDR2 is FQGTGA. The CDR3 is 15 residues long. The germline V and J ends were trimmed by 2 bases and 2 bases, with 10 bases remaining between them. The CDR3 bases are TGTGCCAGCAGCTTACTGTCCAGGCCCTACAATGAGCAGTTCTTC. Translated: CASSLLSRPYNEQFF.

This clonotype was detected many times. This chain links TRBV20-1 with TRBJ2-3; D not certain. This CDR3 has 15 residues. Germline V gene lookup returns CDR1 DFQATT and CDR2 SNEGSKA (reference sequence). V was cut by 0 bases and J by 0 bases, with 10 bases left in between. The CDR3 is CSARDLQTSTDTQYF. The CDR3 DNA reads TGCAGTGCTAGAGATCTGCAAACTAGCACAGATACGCAGTATTTT.

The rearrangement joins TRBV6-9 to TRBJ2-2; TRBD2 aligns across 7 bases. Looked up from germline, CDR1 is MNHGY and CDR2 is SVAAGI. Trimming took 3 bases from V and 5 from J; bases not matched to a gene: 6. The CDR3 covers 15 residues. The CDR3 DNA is TGTGCCAGCAGTTACGCGGGAGAGGGGACCGGGGAGCTGTTTTTT. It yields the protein CASSYAGEGTGELFF.

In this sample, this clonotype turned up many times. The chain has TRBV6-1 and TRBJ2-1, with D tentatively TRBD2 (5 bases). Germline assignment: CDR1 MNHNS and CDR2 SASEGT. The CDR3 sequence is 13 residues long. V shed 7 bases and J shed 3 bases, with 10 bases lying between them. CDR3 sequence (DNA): TGTGCCAGCATTGAGAGGGACTACAATGAGCAGTTCTTC. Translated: CASIERDYNEQFF.

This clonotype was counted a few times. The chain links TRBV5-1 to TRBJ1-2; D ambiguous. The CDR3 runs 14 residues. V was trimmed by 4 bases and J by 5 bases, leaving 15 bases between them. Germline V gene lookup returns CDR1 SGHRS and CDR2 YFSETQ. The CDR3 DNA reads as TGCGCCAGCAGCCCCCGGGGAGCACCATATGGCTACACCTTC. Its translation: CASSPRGAPYGYTF. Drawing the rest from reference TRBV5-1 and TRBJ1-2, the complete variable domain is KAGVTQTPRYLIKTRGQQVTLSCSPISGHRSVSWYQQTPGQGLQFLFEYFSETQRNKGNFPGRFSGRQFSNSRSEMNVSTLELGDSALYLCASSPRGAPYGYTFGSGTRLTVV.

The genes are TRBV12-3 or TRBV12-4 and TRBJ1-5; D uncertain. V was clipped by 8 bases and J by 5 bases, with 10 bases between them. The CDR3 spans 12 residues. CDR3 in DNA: TGTGCCAGCGGTCCAGAATATCAGCCCCAGCATTTT. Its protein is CASGPEYQPQHF.